This T cell receptor (beta chain) was found in a study of blood T cell repertoires in COVID-19. Generated by immunoSEQ multiplex PCR, the TCRdb table keeps only in-frame clones and is missing some. The data show some 150,000 clones, around 81% seen once. The V gene end was trimmed by 7 bases and the J gene end by 1 base; junction bases not matched to a gene: 8. CDR1 is SGHNT, CDR2 YYREEE, per germline (reference sequence). CDR3 length: 14 residues. Sequencing was carried out using peripheral blood. The source of this sequence is a man in his fifties or sixties with active or convalescent COVID-19. This chain connects TRBV5-4 to TRBJ2-7, with TRBD1 matching over 7 bases. The CDR3 loop reads CASGTGTASYEQYF. CDR3 sequence (DNA): TGTGCCAGCGGCACCGGGACAGCTTCCTACGAGCAGTACTTC.